The sequence of this TCR beta chain was determined in a study of OX40 agonist ivuxolimab in advanced cancers. Study-level background: A history of anti-PD-1, anti-PD-L1 or anti-CTLA-4 therapy was acceptable, and over 35% had some.

Germline V gene data show CDR1 as SGHNT and CDR2 as YENEEA. Trimming removed 5 bases from V and 0 bases from J, with 4 bases in between. CDR3 length equals 12 residues. Study findings and constraints: In the 0.1 to 3.0 mg/kg range, CD4+ and CD8+ blood T cells had expanded clonally by week 6. More expanded clones were found, on average, in CD8+ than in CD4+ T cells.

Of note for this clone: What it binds is not known.

Clones were sequenced by immunoSEQ multiplex PCR, and TCRdb holds only the in-frame ones, with some missing. The sample has some 46,000 clones, around 89% seen once. The V gene is TRBV11-3, the J gene TRBJ1-2; the D is unclear. Sequenced here: CD4+ or CD8+ T cells sorted from blood, sampled in a trial of the OX40 agonist ivuxolimab. The clonotype comes from an adult with an advanced solid tumor such as melanoma, head and neck, liver or kidney cancer. Here the CDR3 reads CASSEANYGYTF. Here the CDR3 DNA reads TGTGCCAGCAGCGAAGCTAACTATGGCTACACCTTC.